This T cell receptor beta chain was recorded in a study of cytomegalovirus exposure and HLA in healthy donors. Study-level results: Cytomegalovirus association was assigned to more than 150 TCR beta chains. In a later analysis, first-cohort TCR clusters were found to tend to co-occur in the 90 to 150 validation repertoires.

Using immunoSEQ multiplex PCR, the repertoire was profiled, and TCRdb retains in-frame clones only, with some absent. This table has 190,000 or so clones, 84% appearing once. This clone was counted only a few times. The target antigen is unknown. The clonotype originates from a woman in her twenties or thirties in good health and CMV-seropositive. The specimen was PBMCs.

Here the CDR3 reads CASSLEAGYGYTF. In nucleotides, the CDR3 is TGTGCCAGCAGCTTAGAGGCAGGCTATGGCTACACCTTC. The gene calls are TRBV7-9 and TRBJ1-2; unclear D gene. The length of the CDR3 is 13 residues. Per the germline V gene, CDR1 is SEHNR and CDR2 is FQNEAQ (reference sequence). V was trimmed by 1 base and J by 4 bases, leaving 7 bases between them.